This TCR beta chain stems from a study of T cells in Graves' hyperthyroidism and ophthalmopathy. RNA transcripts were the template for amplifying TCR beta CDR3 regions. A first-round RT-PCR of the TCR CDR3 used the HTBI primer set. Using its own MiXCR run on the multiplex PCR reads, TCRdb lists one record per CDR3 protein. This table holds a few hundred thousand distinct CDR3 sequences, roughly a fifth found once. V was clipped by 4 bases and J by 5 bases; unmatched bases: 10. The CDR3 covers 15 residues. Germline CDR1 and CDR2: SQVTM and ANQGSEA. V and J are TRBV29-1 and TRBJ1-1, with TRBD1 identical over 10 bases. The receptor was isolated from a woman aged 45-65 years with Graves' hyperthyroidism. The sample comprised blood. DNA of the CDR3: TGCAGCGTTGGCAGCGACAGGGGGCGCCGAACTGAAGCTTTCTTT. This translates into CSVGSDRGRRTEAFF. Full variable domain (rest looked up from reference TRBV29-1 and TRBJ1-1): SAVISQKPSRDICQRGTSLTIQCQVDSQVTMMFWYRQQPGQSLTLIATANQGSEATYESGFVIDKFPISRPNLTFSTLTVSNMSPEDSSIYLCSVGSDRGRRTEAFFGQGTRLTVV.